This TCR beta chain was documented in a study of T cell repertoires in ileal Crohn's disease. The overall study: Surgery for a complication: stricturing in around 60%, penetrating in about 40%.

Germline V gene lookup returns CDR1 MRHNA and CDR2 SNTAGT. The CDR3 spans 14 residues. V was clipped by 6 bases and J by 2 bases, with 12 bases between them. This clone ranks as large (0.1 to 1%). Its cognate antigen is unknown. Points from the study as a whole: High-frequency clones were more common in sorted CD8 than CD4 cells.

Each sample's TCRB immunosequencing used around 0.5 micrograms of biopsy DNA. Some clones are missing from TCRdb's copy, which holds only in-frame ones; the method was immunoSEQ multiplex PCR. The data show some 17,000 clones, roughly 70% seen once. This TCR derives from an adult with Crohn's disease. The chain is built from TRBV6-4 and TRBJ2-3; no clear D gene. The material sequenced was ileal tissue. CDR3 in amino acids: CASSPDGDTDTQYF. CDR3 DNA: TGTGCCAGCAGCCCCGATGGAGACACAGATACGCAGTATTTT.